This TCR beta chain originates from a study of blood T cell repertoires in COVID-19. Only in-frame clones appear in the TCRdb table, and some are missing; sequencing was by immunoSEQ multiplex PCR. The repertoire includes around 230,000 clones, approximately 86% of them detected once, and about 9.4% sits in the top ten. The V gene's germline CDR1 is MDHEN and CDR2 SYDVKM. The CDR3 has 18 residues. V shed 6 bases, J shed 0 bases, and the junction held 11 bases outside the gene matches. Sequenced material: PBMCs or T cells enriched from blood (not recorded which). The chain couples TRBV28 to TRBJ1-5; TRBD1 matches at 10 bases. The sequence derives from a man aged 18 to 30 with acute COVID-19. In nucleotides, the CDR3 is TGTGCCAGCAGCCTCAAGGGACAGGGGATACATAGCAATCAGCCCCAGCATTTT. Amino acid sequence: CASSLKGQGIHSNQPQHF.